The sequence of this TCR beta chain was determined in a study of shared clonotypes between healthy human individuals. Regarding the study as a whole: Tissues were not sampled, only blood, and their repertoires likely differ.

The table came from immunoSEQ multiplex PCR; TCRdb's copy has only in-frame clones and leaves some out. The sample contains hundreds of thousands of clones, 95% to 98% of which appear only once. The CDR3 spans 19 residues. The V segment lost 0 bases and the J segment 1 base; nucleotides outside the gene matches: 14. The germline gives CDR1 SGHDT, CDR2 YYEEEE. The naive CD8 population came from CD45RO-negative cells selected for CCR7, without terminally differentiated effector memory CD45RA+ cells. Note on this clone: The antigen remains unidentified.

V is TRBV5-6 and J is TRBJ2-7; TRBD2 aligns across 9 bases. The TCR was taken from a man between 25 and 39 years old in good health. The sample comprised naive CD8+ T cells sorted from blood. DNA for the CDR3: TGTGCCAGCAGCTTGGTGTGGGGTAGCGGGAGCTTTTTATCCTACGAGCAGTACTTC. It encodes CASSLVWGSGSFLSYEQYF.